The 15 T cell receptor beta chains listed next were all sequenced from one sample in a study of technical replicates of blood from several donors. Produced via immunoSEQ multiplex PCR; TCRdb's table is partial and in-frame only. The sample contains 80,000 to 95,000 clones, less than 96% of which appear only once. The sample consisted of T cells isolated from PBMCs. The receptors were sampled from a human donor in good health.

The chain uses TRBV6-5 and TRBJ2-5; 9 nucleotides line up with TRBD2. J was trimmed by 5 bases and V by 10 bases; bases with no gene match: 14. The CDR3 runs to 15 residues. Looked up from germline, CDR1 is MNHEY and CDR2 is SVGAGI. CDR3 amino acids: CATMPWSGRKETQYF. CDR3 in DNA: TGTGCCACAATGCCCTGGAGCGGGAGGAAGGAGACCCAGTACTTC.

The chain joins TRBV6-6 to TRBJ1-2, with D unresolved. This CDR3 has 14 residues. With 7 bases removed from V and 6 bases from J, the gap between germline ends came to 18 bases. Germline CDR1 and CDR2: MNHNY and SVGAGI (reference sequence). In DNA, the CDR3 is TGTGCCAGCACCACAACGTTCGGGTCAAATGGCTACACCTTC. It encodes CASTTTFGSNGYTF.

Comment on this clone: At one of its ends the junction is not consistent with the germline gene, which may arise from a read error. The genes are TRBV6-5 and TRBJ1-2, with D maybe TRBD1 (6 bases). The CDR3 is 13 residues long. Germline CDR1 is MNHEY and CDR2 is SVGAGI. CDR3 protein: CTSSYLDSPYYTF. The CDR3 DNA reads TGTACCAGCAGTTACTTGGACAGTCCCTACTACACCTTC.

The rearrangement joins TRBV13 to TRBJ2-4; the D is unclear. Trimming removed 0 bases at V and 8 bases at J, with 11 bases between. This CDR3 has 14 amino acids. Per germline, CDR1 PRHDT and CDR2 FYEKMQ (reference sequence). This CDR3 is CASSLGAFGDIQYF. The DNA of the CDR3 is TGTGCCAGCAGCTTAGGGGCTTTCGGAGACATTCAGTACTTC.

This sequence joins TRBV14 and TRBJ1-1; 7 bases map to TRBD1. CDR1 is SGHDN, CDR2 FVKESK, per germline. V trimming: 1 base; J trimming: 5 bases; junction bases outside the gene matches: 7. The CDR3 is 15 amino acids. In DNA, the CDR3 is TGTGCCAGCAGCCAAGGGGACAGACGACGAACTGAAGCTTTCTTT. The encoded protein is CASSQGDRRRTEAFF.

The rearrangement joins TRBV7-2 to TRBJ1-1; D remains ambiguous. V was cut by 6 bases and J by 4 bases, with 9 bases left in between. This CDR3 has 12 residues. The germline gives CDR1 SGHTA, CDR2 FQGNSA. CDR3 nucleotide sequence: TGTGCCAGCAGACAACATCGCACTGAAGCTTTCTTT. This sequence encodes CASRQHRTEAFF.

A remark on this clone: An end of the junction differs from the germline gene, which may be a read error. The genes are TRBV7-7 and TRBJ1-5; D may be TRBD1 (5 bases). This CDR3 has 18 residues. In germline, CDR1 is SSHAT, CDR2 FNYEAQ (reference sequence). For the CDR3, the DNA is TGTGCTAGCAGCTTAGTGGGGGGGATTCTAGATAGCAATCAGCCCCAGCATTTT. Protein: CASSLVGGILDSNQPQHF.

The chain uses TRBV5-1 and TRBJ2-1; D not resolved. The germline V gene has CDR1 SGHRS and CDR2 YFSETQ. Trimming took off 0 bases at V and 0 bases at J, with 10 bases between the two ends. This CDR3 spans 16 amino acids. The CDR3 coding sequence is TGCGCCAGCAGCTTGGCCGCGGCTAGCTCCTACAATGAGCAGTTCTTC. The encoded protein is CASSLAAASSYNEQFF.

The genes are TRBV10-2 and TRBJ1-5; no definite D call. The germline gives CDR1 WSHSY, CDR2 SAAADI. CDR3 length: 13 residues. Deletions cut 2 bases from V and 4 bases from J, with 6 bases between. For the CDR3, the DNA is TGCGCCAGCAGTGAGACTCTTAATCAGCCCCAGCATTTT. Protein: CASSETLNQPQHF.

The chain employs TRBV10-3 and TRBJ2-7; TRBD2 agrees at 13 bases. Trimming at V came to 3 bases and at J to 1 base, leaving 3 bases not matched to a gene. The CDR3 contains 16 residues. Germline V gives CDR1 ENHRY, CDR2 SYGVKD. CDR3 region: CAISEGLAGVSYEQYF. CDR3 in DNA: TGTGCCATCAGTGAAGGACTAGCGGGAGTATCCTACGAGCAGTACTTC.

CDR3 DNA sequence: TGTGCCAGTACCCCAGGGCTAGCGGGACGGACCGGGGAGCTGTTTTTT. Its translation is CASTPGLAGRTGELFF. The gene calls are TRBV19 and TRBJ2-2; 9 nucleotides match TRBD2. CDR3 size: 16 residues. The V and J ends lost 7 bases and 5 bases, in that order; junction bases with no gene match: 11. From germline, CDR1 is LNHDA and CDR2 SQIVND (reference sequence).

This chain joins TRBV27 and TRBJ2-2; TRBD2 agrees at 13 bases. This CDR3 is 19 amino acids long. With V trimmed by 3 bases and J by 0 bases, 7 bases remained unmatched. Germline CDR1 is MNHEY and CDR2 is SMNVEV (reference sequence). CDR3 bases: TGTGCCAGCAGTTTGGCGGGACTAGCGGGGTTATCGAACACCGGGGAGCTGTTTTTT. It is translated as CASSLAGLAGLSNTGELFF.

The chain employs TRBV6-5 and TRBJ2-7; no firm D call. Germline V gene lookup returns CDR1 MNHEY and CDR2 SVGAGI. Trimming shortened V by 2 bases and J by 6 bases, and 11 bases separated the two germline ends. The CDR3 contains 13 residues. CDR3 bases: TGTGCCAGCAGTTACGGCGTGGGCCCCGAGCAGTACTTC. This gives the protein CASSYGVGPEQYF.

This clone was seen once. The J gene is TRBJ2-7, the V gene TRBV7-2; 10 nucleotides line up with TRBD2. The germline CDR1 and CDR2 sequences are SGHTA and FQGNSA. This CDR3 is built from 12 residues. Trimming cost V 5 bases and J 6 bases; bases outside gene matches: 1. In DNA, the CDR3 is TGTGCCAGCAGCGCTAGCGGGAGCGAGCAGTACTTC. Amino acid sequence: CASSASGSEQYF.

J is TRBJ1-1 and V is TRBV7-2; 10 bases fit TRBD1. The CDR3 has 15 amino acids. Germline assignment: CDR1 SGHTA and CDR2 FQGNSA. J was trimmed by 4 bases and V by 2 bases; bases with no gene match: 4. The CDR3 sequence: CASSLHGQGGTEAFF. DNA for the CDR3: TGTGCCAGCAGCTTACACGGACAGGGGGGCACTGAAGCTTTCTTT.